Listed below are T cell receptor beta chains from one sample, sequenced in a study of memory CD4+ T cells and cytomegalovirus serostatus. Produced via immunoSEQ multiplex PCR; TCRdb's table is partial and in-frame only. The sample yields about 50,000 clones, about three quarters seen once. Sequencing was performed on memory CD4+ T cells from blood. These TCRs come from an adult in good health and CMV-seronegative. The CDR3 runs from the conserved cysteine through the conserved F or W. D genes are given only for firm matches. Expanded clones are given a class, and other clones once, few, many or no size at all.

>TRBD1|NA|TRBV30|TRBJ2-7
TGTGCCTGGAGTCGGACAGGGGAGGGGTACGAGCAGTACTTC
CAWSRTGEGYEQYF
>NA|NA|TRBV10-2|TRBJ2-2
TGCGCCAGTCTGGATAGGGAAAACACCGGGGAGCTGTTTTTT
CASLDRENTGELFF
>TRBD1|NA|TRBV12-5|TRBJ2-2
TGTGCTAGTGGCAAGGACAGGGCTAACTTTAACACCGGGGAGCTGTTTTTT
CASGKDRANFNTGELFF
>NA|NA|TRBV6-5|TRBJ2-1
TGTGCCACTCAGTGGGGAAACAATGAGCAGTTCTTC
CATQWGNNEQFF
>TRBD1|NA|TRBV7-9|TRBJ1-3
TGTGCCAGCAGCCACGAGGTCGGGACAGCCTTCATCTCTGGAAACACCATATATTTT
CASSHEVGTAFISGNTIYF
>NA|NA|TRBV5-1|TRBJ2-1
TGCGCCAGCAGCTTGGGAGTCCGGGGTGCCTACAATGAGCAGTTCTTC
CASSLGVRGAYNEQFF
>NA|NA|TRBV30|TRBJ1-2
TGTGCCTCTTACCGGGACCCATTGGTCGACTATGGCTACACCTTC
CASYRDPLVDYGYTF
>NA|NA|TRBV6-9|TRBJ1-5
TGTGCCAGCAGTCCCGACGGCAATCAGCCCCAGCATTTT
CASSPDGNQPQHF
>NA|NA|TRBV12-1|TRBJ2-3
TGTGCCAGCAGCTTTGCGTTTCAGGACCAAACAGATACGCAGTATTTT
CASSFAFQDQTDTQYF
>NA|NA|TRBV6-1|TRBJ2-3
TGTGCCAGCAGCGAAAGGGACTCCACAGATACGCAGTATTTT
CASSERDSTDTQYF
>TRBD2|NA|TRBV4-2|TRBJ2-1
TGTGCCAGCAGCCAAGGGGCCAGCGGGAACCACAATGAGCAGTTCTTC
CASSQGASGNHNEQFF
>NA|NA|TRBV28|TRBJ1-3
TGTGCCAGCAGTTTCAAAACTACTGGAAACACCATATATTTT
CASSFKTTGNTIYF
>TRBD1|NA|TRBV4-1|TRBJ1-2
TGCGCCAGCAGCCAGAGACAGGGGGGTAACTATGGCTACACCTTC
CASSQRQGGNYGYTF
>NA|NA|TRBV15|TRBJ2-3
TGTGCCACCAGCAGAGGCCAGACAGGCACAGATACGCAGTATTTT
CATSRGQTGTDTQYF
>TRBD1|NA|TRBV5-1|TRBJ1-3
TGCGCCAGCAGCCCCCTGGCCCGACAGGGCGTGCATCGTGGAAACACCATATATTTT
CASSPLARQGVHRGNTIYF
>NA|NA|TRBV15|TRBJ1-5
TGTGCCACCAGCAGACAGGGTGGGAATCAGCCCCAGCATTTT
CATSRQGGNQPQHF
>TRBD2|NA|TRBV4-1|TRBJ2-3
TGCGCCAGCAGCCAAGGCCTGACTAGCGGGGGGGGAACAGATACGCAGTATTTT
CASSQGLTSGGGTDTQYF
>NA|NA|TRBV2|TRBJ2-1
TGTGCCAGCAGTGTAATAACGGGGTCCAATGAGCAGTTCTTC
CASSVITGSNEQFF
>TRBD1|NA|TRBV9|TRBJ1-3
TGTGCCAGCAGCGTTTCCGGGACAGCCTCTGGAAACACCATATATTTT
CASSVSGTASGNTIYF
>NA|few|TRBV7-9|TRBJ1-3
TGTGCCAGCAGCTTTGGGGGGTCTGGAAACACCATATATTTT
CASSFGGSGNTIYF
>NA|NA|TRBV2|TRBJ1-1
TGTGCCAGCAGCGAAAATCATTTGAACACTGAAGCTTTCTTT
CASSENHLNTEAFF
>NA|NA|TRBV6-1|TRBJ2-7
TGTGCCAGCAGTGAAGTACGTCTAGCAATCCCTACCTACGAGCAGTACTTC
CASSEVRLAIPTYEQYF
>NA|NA|TRBV6-6|TRBJ2-2
TGTGCCAGTCAACGGACAGTTTACACCGGGGAGCTGTTTTTT
CASQRTVYTGELFF
>TRBD1|NA|TRBV7-7|TRBJ1-1
TGTGCCAGCAGCCCGCGGACAGGCCCCCGATGGGACACTGAAGCTTTCTTT
CASSPRTGPRWDTEAFF
>TRBD2|NA|TRBV13|TRBJ2-1
TGTGCCAGCAGCTCTACAGGGTCCGGCCTGACTAGCGAGCGAAGCTCCTACAATGAGCAGTTCTTC
CASSSTGSGLTSERSSYNEQFF
>TRBD1|NA|TRBV5-4|TRBJ1-6
TGTGCCAGCAGCGACGGACAGGGGGCGCGCTCACCCCTCCACTTT
CASSDGQGARSPLHF
>TRBD1|NA|TRBV5-6|TRBJ1-2
TGTGCCAGCAGCTTTGACGGACAGGGTAACTATGGCTACACCTTC
CASSFDGQGNYGYTF
>NA|NA|TRBV6-5|TRBJ1-2
TGTGCCATCTCTCGAGGGGGGGAGGATGGCTACACCTTC
CAISRGGEDGYTF
>TRBD1|few|TRBV5-1|TRBJ1-1
TGCGCCAGCAGCCAACAGGGGGAGAACACTGAAGCTTTCTTT
CASSQQGENTEAFF
>TRBD1|NA|TRBV30|TRBJ1-1
TGTGCCTGGAGTCTCCCGGACAGGTTGAACACTGAAGCTTTCTTT
CAWSLPDRLNTEAFF
>NA|medium-sized|TRBV6-1|TRBJ1-1
TGTGCCAGCAGTGAAGTCGGGTTGGGAAGGCAAACTGAAGCTTTCTTT
CASSEVGLGRQTEAFF
>NA|few|TRBV2|TRBJ2-3
TGTGCCAGCACTCAAACCGGGTCCCGGGAGTATTTT
CASTQTGSREYF
>NA|NA|TRBV5-1|TRBJ1-5
TGCGCCAGCAGCTTGGAGGGGGGCAATCAGCCCCAGCATTTT
CASSLEGGNQPQHF
>NA|once|TRBV30|TRBJ1-5
TGTGCCTGGAGTGCCGGGACACCTCTAAGCAATCAGCCCCAGCATTTT
CAWSAGTPLSNQPQHF
>NA|NA|TRBV2|TRBJ2-5
TGTGCCAGCAGACGGTCTCTGGCGGATGGGACCCAGTACTTC
CASRRSLADGTQYF
>NA|NA|TRBV18|TRBJ2-3
TGTGCCAGCTCACCAACGGCAGGAAGCACAGATACGCAGTATTTT
CASSPTAGSTDTQYF
>TRBD2|NA|TRBV27|TRBJ2-2
TGTGCCAGCAGTACGCGGGCTAGCGGGGACACCGGGGAGCTGTTTTTT
CASSTRASGDTGELFF
>NA|NA|TRBV5-4|TRBJ2-7
TGTGCCAGCAGCCGCCCGGGACCCCCTCCCTACGAGCAGTACTTC
CASSRPGPPPYEQYF
>NA|NA|TRBV4-2|TRBJ2-3
TGTGCCAGCAGCCAAGATCAAGAGGATACGCAGTATTTT
CASSQDQEDTQYF
>TRBD1|NA|TRBV2|TRBJ1-6
TGTGCCAGCGGCGGACAGGGTAGCTCCTATAATTCACCCCTCCACTTT
CASGGQGSSYNSPLHF
>NA|once|TRBV19|TRBJ2-7
TGTGCCAGTAGTGACAGGAGCTTCTCCTACGAGCAGTACTTC
CASSDRSFSYEQYF
>NA|NA|TRBV5-4|TRBJ2-7
TGTGCCAGCAGCTTGGCCCCTTCGAGCTCCTACGAGCAGTACTTC
CASSLAPSSSYEQYF
>NA|NA|TRBV28|TRBJ1-3
TGTGCCAGCAGCCTCCTCGCACCCTCGAACACCATATATTTT
CASSLLAPSNTIYF
>NA|once|TRBV6-6|TRBJ2-7
TGTGCCTCCCAGGGCGGCGGTGGGGGTTTTTCCTACGAGCAGTACTTC
CASQGGGGGFSYEQYF
>TRBD1|NA|TRBV4-1|TRBJ2-1
TGCGCCAGCAGCCAGGGGACAGGGGGCAACCTACACAATGAGCAGTTCTTC
CASSQGTGGNLHNEQFF
>NA|NA|TRBV5-1|TRBJ1-1
TGCGCCAGCAGCGCTGGACAGCTTATGAACACTGAAGCTTTCTTT
CASSAGQLMNTEAFF